This T cell receptor beta chain was recovered during a study of PD-1 blockade in classical Hodgkin lymphoma. TCRdb's table, derived via immunoSEQ multiplex PCR, lists solely in-frame clones and lacks some. The data show 25,000 to 35,000 clones, approximately 90% seen once. Germline V gene lookup returns CDR1 MGHDK and CDR2 SYGVNS. Trimming removed 3 bases from V and 9 bases from J, with 9 bases in between. The CDR3 totals 12 residues. Study-wide findings and caveats: Diminished baseline TCR diversity has been reported in newly diagnosed patients relative to healthy donors. Repertoire differences lack defined causes, possibly disease activity or prior therapy.

Notes on this clone: Antigen unknown.

Regarding time point: newly diagnosed, previously untreated cHL patient sample. Magnetic negative selection served to purify CD4+ T cells out of PBMCs that had been thawed. Peripheral samples used as comparators were newly diagnosed, untreated classical Hodgkin lymphoma PBMCs. The sequence came from a human donor with classical Hodgkin lymphoma. The chain is built from TRBV25-1 and TRBJ2-1; TRBD2 might be the D (5 bases). Sequenced input: CD4+ T cells from blood. CDR3 loop: CASSDFRGEQFF. The CDR3 DNA is TGTGCCAGCAGTGACTTCCGGGGTGAGCAGTTCTTC.